This T cell receptor (beta chain) was retrieved from a study of blood T cell repertoires in COVID-19. In the original analysis: By means of reference gene primer amplification, nucleated cell counts were estimated. Clones were read by immunoSEQ multiplex PCR, and TCRdb kept only the in-frame ones, dropping some. V and J calls and clone size are copied from that table; D and trimming were computed from the DNA. This repertoire shows about 160,000 clones, over 80% found once; its top ten account for about 4.4%. In germline, CDR1 is SGHTA, CDR2 FQGNSA. Trimming removed 4 bases from V and 9 bases from J; junction bases left unmatched: 12. The CDR3 covers 15 residues. Clinical histories supplied by participants themselves formed the basis of cohort assignment. Each recovered donor of Cohort 3 presented with two negative PCRs, clearance, or symptom resolution.

The material sequenced was PBMCs or T cells enriched from blood (not recorded which). The chain has TRBV7-2 and TRBJ2-1; 7 bases line up with TRBD2. This TCR was sampled from a woman aged 50 to 65 who had recovered from COVID-19. The CDR3 loop is CASSSGRPPSGEQFF. CDR3 in DNA: TGTGCCAGCAGCTCCGGGAGGCCTCCTTCCGGTGAGCAGTTCTTC.